This T cell receptor (beta chain) originates from a study of blood T cells in healthy people across ages. The CDR3 spans 15 residues. V lost 5 bases, J lost 5 bases, and 6 bases stayed unmatched. Germline V CDR1 and CDR2: DFQATT, SNEGSKA (reference sequence). The second PCR ran about 6 to 12 cycles with a sample-barcoded 5' primer and J-beta primers. TCRdb itself ran the 5' RACE reads through MiXCR, one entry per CDR3 protein. The repertoire holds over a million distinct CDR3 sequences, with over 35% as singletons. The receptor comes from a woman aged 60 to 75 in good health. The rearrangement joins TRBV20-1 to TRBJ2-7; 16 positions match TRBD2. Sequencing was done on a sample of blood. The CDR3 sequence is CSAPGTSGRAHEQYF. CDR3 bases: TGCAGTGCTCCCGGGACTAGCGGGAGGGCCCACGAGCAGTACTTC.